Shown below are 29 T cell receptor beta chains from a single sample sequenced in a study of tumor-infiltrating lymphocytes in primary liver carcinoma. Unsorted whole blood yielded the blood RNA, and germline DNA was also extracted. Total RNA (around 0.45 ug) served as template for TCR beta cDNA synthesis primed by a constant-region primer. It was through three nested multiplex PCR rounds of slightly modified ARM-PCR that TCR beta libraries arose. For around 9 cycles apiece, the opening two PCR rounds ran with TRBV1-TRBV30 forward primers and a C-beta reverse primer. TCRdb ran MiXCR on the multiplex PCR reads and lists one entry per CDR3 protein. The data contain about 330,000 distinct CDR3 sequences, 65% of them singletons. Sequencing was done on a sample of peripheral blood. These receptors were obtained from a man aged 35 to 55 with primary liver carcinoma and hepatitis B virus infection.

Of note for this clonotype: A much larger clone differs by one base, so this may be a read error. The rearrangement links TRBV29-1 to TRBJ2-7; 8 bases agree with TRBD2. The germline CDR1 and CDR2 sequences are SQVTM and ANQGSEA. J was trimmed by 2 bases and V by 5 bases; bases with no gene match: 8. The CDR3 extends over 14 amino acids. In DNA form, the CDR3 reads TGCAGCGTTATACTAGCGGAAGGGACCTACGAGCAGTACTTC. This encodes CSVILAEGTYEQYF.

This clonotype was counted many times. The chain combines TRBV6-5 with TRBJ2-7, with 9 bases fitting TRBD2. Germline loops: CDR1 MNHEY, CDR2 SVGAGI. This CDR3 spans 14 amino acids. Losses at the gene ends were 2 bases for V and 6 bases for J; bases not matched to a gene: 5. The chain's CDR3 is CASSYGLAGTEQYF. CDR3 bases: TGTGCCAGCAGTTACGGGCTAGCGGGGACCGAGCAGTACTTC.

This chain joins TRBV11-1 and TRBJ2-1; D is uncertain. The CDR3 is 15 amino acids. V lost 8 bases and J 0 bases, leaving 14 bases between the germline ends. Germline CDR1 SGHAT, CDR2 FQDESV (reference sequence). The CDR3 region has the DNA TGTGCCAGCCTTACCTGTGATCACTCCTACAATGAGCAGTTCTTC. It codes for CASLTCDHSYNEQFF.

In regard to this clonotype: A read error may account for a junction end that differs from germline. The chain has TRBV11-3 and TRBJ2-2, with 8 bases lining up with TRBD2. The CDR3 sequence is 16 residues long. Germline V gives CDR1 SGHNT, CDR2 YENEEA. The CDR3 spells CASSLVAGMNTGELFF. The CDR3 region has the DNA TGTGCCAGTAGCTTAGTAGCGGGAATGAACACCGGGGAGCTGTTTTTT.

Concerning this clonotype itself: A much larger clone is a single base away; this may be a read error. The chain recombines TRBV10-3 with TRBJ2-7; maybe TRBD2 (5 bases). The V and J ends lost 0 bases and 6 bases respectively, with 9 bases between them. Germline V gene sequence: CDR1 ENHRY, CDR2 SYGVKD. This CDR3 region has 13 residues. CDR3: CAISESERGEQYF. DNA of the CDR3: TGTGCCATCAGTGAGTCAGAACGGGGCGAGCAGTACTTC.

Concerning this clonotype: No conserved phenylalanine or tryptophan ends this CDR3, so it is likely a read error. This sequence joins TRBV28 and TRBJ2-2; no reliable D call. V lost 7 bases to trimming and J lost 7 bases, with 16 bases between them. CDR1 is MDHEN, CDR2 SYDVKM, per germline. CDR3 length: 14 amino acids. The CDR3 spells CASKMNTVVGELFV. Here the CDR3 DNA reads TGTGCCAGCAAAATGAATACGGTCGTCGGGGAGCTGTTTGTT.

This clonotype has more than one count but fewer than ten. V and J are TRBV7-9 and TRBJ2-2; D ambiguous. The V gene lost 7 bases and the J gene lost 4 bases, with 10 bases spanning the gap. Germline CDR1 SEHNR, CDR2 FQNEAQ (reference sequence). The CDR3 has 13 residues. For the CDR3, the DNA is TGTGCCAGCACTCCGAGGCCCACCGGGGAGCTGTTTTTT. Translating gives CASTPRPTGELFF.

This clonotype was counted a few times. The J gene is TRBJ2-7, the V gene TRBV2, with TRBD1 as a possible D gene (8 bases). V lost 5 bases, J lost 3 bases, and 14 bases lay in between. Germline loops: CDR1 SNHLY, CDR2 FYNNEI. The CDR3 length is 14 residues. The CDR3: CASSPQGGDYEQYF. DNA for the CDR3: TGTGCCAGCAGTCCACAGGGGGGGGACTACGAGCAGTACTTC. Full variable domain (outside the CDR3, taken from reference TRBV2 and TRBJ2-7): EPEVTQTPSHQVTQMGQEVILRCVPISNHLYFYWYRQILGQKVEFLVSFYNNEISEKSEIFDDQFSVERPDGSNFTLKIRSTKLEDSAMYFCASSPQGGDYEQYFGPGTRLTVT.

This clonotype has ten or more counts. The chain is built from TRBV5-6 and TRBJ1-5, with D maybe TRBD1 (5 bases). V lost 0 bases and J 6 bases, leaving 13 bases between the germline ends. Germline V gene data show CDR1 as SGHDT and CDR2 as YYEEEE. The CDR3 runs 15 residues. The CDR3 nucleotides read TGTGCCAGCAGCTTGGGGGCAGGGAGGGCTCAGCCCCAGCATTTT. Its protein product is CASSLGAGRAQPQHF. Together with reference TRBV5-6 and TRBJ1-5, the CDR3 gives the full variable domain: DAGVTQSPTHLIKTRGQQVTLRCSPKSGHDTVSWYQQALGQGPQFIFQYYEEEERQRGNFPDRFSGHQFPNYSSELNVNALLLGDSALYLCASSLGAGRAQPQHFGDGTRLSIL.

This clonotype was found many times. The chain employs TRBV12-3 or TRBV12-4 and TRBJ2-7, with TRBD2 matching 7 bases. V shed 4 bases, J shed 3 bases, and the junction held 9 bases outside the gene matches. This CDR3 has 15 amino acids. For the CDR3, the DNA is TGTGCCAGCAGTTCCGCGGCGGGAGTCGGCTACGAGCAGTACTTC. Protein product: CASSSAAGVGYEQYF.

The chain couples TRBV29-1 to TRBJ2-1; D tentatively fits TRBD1 or TRBD2 (6 bases each). The germline CDR1 and CDR2 sequences are SQVTM and ANQGSEA. The length of the CDR3 is 14 residues. V was pared by 5 bases and J by 9 bases, with 20 bases between. CDR3 nucleotides: TGCAGCGTTAAAGGGGGGAGCTCCTTCATTGAGCAGTTCTTC. Protein sequence: CSVKGGSSFIEQFF.

The V gene is TRBV29-1, the J gene TRBJ2-7; D not certain. Trimming cost V 8 bases and J 1 base, with 9 bases left between them. This CDR3 contains 11 residues. Germline CDR1 reads SQVTM; CDR2 reads ANQGSEA. In DNA, the CDR3 is TGCAGCCTTGTGATTTCCTACGAGCAGTACTTC. Its translation is CSLVISYEQYF.

As for this clonotype: A much larger clonotype is one base distant, so this may be a read error. The genes are TRBV5-6 and TRBJ2-2, with TRBD1 matching over 7 bases. This CDR3 is 14 amino acids long. Germline values: CDR1 SGHDT, CDR2 YYEEEE. CDR3 bases: TGTGCCAGCAGCGGGGGACAGCCGACCGGGAAGCTGTTTTTT. It translates to CASSGGQPTGKLFF.

As for this clonotype: A much more abundant neighbour one base away suggests this may be a read error. This chain joins TRBV6-2 or TRBV6-3 and TRBJ2-7; maybe TRBD1 (6 bases). CDR3 size: 19 residues. V was shortened by 4 bases and J by 3 bases, with 28 bases between the two germline ends. CDR1 and CDR2 from the germline V gene are MNHEY and SVGEGT. CDR3: CASSFMPGHGFKDGYEQYF. The CDR3 region has the DNA TGTGCCAGCAGTTTTATGCCGGGACATGGATTCAAGGATGGCTACGAGCAGTACTTC.

The V gene is TRBV5-4, the J gene TRBJ2-3; TRBD1 matches 9 bases. Losses at the gene ends were 4 bases for V and 0 bases for J; bases not matched to a gene: 3. CDR1 and CDR2 from the germline V gene are SGHNT and YYREEE (reference sequence). This CDR3 comprises 15 residues. CDR3 protein: CASSPGQGSTDTQYF. The CDR3, as DNA: TGTGCCAGCAGCCCGGGACAGGGCAGCACAGATACGCAGTATTTT. Supplemented by reference TRBV5-4 and TRBJ2-3, the full variable domain reads ETGVTQSPTHLIKTRGQQVTLRCSSQSGHNTVSWYQQALGQGPQFIFQYYREEENGRGNFPPRFSGLQFPNYSSELNVNALELDDSALYLCASSPGQGSTDTQYFGPGTRLTVL.

The rearrangement links TRBV7-9 to TRBJ1-2; D may be TRBD1 (5 bases). CDR3 length: 15 residues. Trimming pared 1 base from V and 2 bases from J, leaving 11 bases between. Germline values: CDR1 SEHNR, CDR2 FQNEAQ (reference sequence). CDR3 sequence (DNA): TGTGCCAGCAGCTTAGAGGCAGGGACCAACTATGGCTACACCTTC. This gives the protein CASSLEAGTNYGYTF.

A word on this clonotype: A read error is possible here, since a much larger clone lies one base away. The CDR3 sequence: CVSSLTGYYEQYF. As DNA, the CDR3 is TGTGTCAGCAGCTTGACAGGTTACTACGAGCAGTACTTC. The chain joins TRBV5-4 to TRBJ2-7; weak D call: TRBD1 (6 bases). Germline V gene lookup returns CDR1 SGHNT and CDR2 YYREEE (reference sequence). CDR3 length equals 13 residues.

This clonotype was seen at least ten times. The chain has TRBV29-1 and TRBJ2-1; D gene uncertain. Germline-derived CDR1 and CDR2 are SQVTM and ANQGSEA. Trimming removed 3 bases from V and 3 bases from J, with 6 bases in between. The CDR3 is 12 amino acids. The CDR3 sequence is CSVDVVYNEQFF. For the CDR3, the DNA is TGCAGCGTTGACGTAGTCTACAATGAGCAGTTCTTC.

With respect to this clonotype: One base away lies a much larger clone, so this may be a sequencing read error. V and J are TRBV6-2 or TRBV6-3 and TRBJ1-2; no reliable D call. In germline, CDR1 is MNHEY, CDR2 SVGEGT. With 5 bases removed from V and 1 base from J, the gap between germline ends came to 8 bases. The CDR3 contains 13 residues. CDR3 in amino acids: CASSRTINYGYTF. The CDR3 coding sequence is TGTGCCAGCAGTAGGACTATTAACTATGGCTACACCTTC.

This clonotype was counted a single time. This rearrangement joins TRBV29-1 to TRBJ1-1; D uncertain. The CDR3 runs 12 residues. Per the germline V gene, CDR1 is SQVTM and CDR2 is ANQGSEA. This CDR3 is CRMDPRETEAFF. The CDR3 nucleotides are TGCAGGATGGATCCGAGGGAGACTGAAGCTTTCTTT.

V and J are TRBV12-3 or TRBV12-4 and TRBJ2-3, with D possibly being TRBD1 or TRBD2 (5 bases each). V lost 2 bases, J lost 2 bases, and 14 bases lay in between. The CDR3 totals 16 residues. This CDR3 is CASSLRGRKYTDTQYF. The CDR3 DNA follows: TGTGCCAGCAGTTTACGGGGACGGAAATACACAGATACGCAGTATTTT.

The chain is built from TRBV5-4 and TRBJ2-3; maybe TRBD2 (7 bases). The CDR3 runs 17 residues. Germline lookup yields CDR1 SGHNT and CDR2 YYREEE (reference sequence). Deletions cut 4 bases from V and 7 bases from J, with 25 bases between. The CDR3 region is CASSPRGGGGSTYTQYF. CDR3 DNA: TGTGCCAGCAGCCCCCGCGGGGGCGGGGGTTCGACATATACGCAGTATTTT.

Notes on this clonotype: A read error may explain this, as a much larger clone is one base away. The chain recombines TRBV12-3 or TRBV12-4 with TRBJ2-2; tentative D call: TRBD2 (5 bases). The CDR3 is made up of 14 amino acids. The CDR3 is CASSLGAETGKLFF. In DNA form, the CDR3 reads TGTGCCAGCAGTTTAGGAGCGGAGACCGGGAAGCTGTTTTTT.

This clonotype was seen at least ten times. The genes are TRBV10-3 and TRBJ1-1; D remains ambiguous. V was trimmed by 6 bases and J by 4 bases, leaving 9 bases between them. Germline V gene lookup returns CDR1 ENHRY and CDR2 SYGVKD. This CDR3 has 12 residues. CDR3 protein: CAIRPTGTEAFF. CDR3 in DNA: TGTGCCATCAGACCCACGGGCACTGAAGCTTTCTTT.

This clonotype has only one observation. A read error is possible here, since a much larger clone lies one base away. The V call is TRBV6-2 or TRBV6-3, the J call TRBJ2-7; 7 nucleotides match TRBD1. This CDR3 spans 13 amino acids. The V gene's germline CDR1 is MNHEY and CDR2 SVGEGT. CDR3 in DNA: TGTGCCAGCAGGGGGGACAGTTGGTACGTGCAGTACTTC. Protein product: CASRGDSWYVQYF.

Many counts were recorded for this clonotype. The J gene is TRBJ2-1, the V gene TRBV11-2; no clear D. Between the trimmed V and J ends, which lost 6 bases and 4 bases, there was a span of 10 bases. Germline CDR1 SGHAT, CDR2 FQNNGV. This CDR3 region has 13 residues. CDR3 amino acids: CASRKVAYNEQFF. CDR3 DNA: TGTGCCAGCAGAAAGGTGGCTTACAATGAGCAGTTCTTC.

J is TRBJ1-1 and V is TRBV5-4; maybe TRBD1 (6 bases). From germline, CDR1 is SGHNT and CDR2 YYREEE (reference sequence). CDR3 length: 13 residues. V dropped 3 bases and J dropped 11 bases, with 17 bases sitting between them. CDR3 DNA: TGTGCCAGCAGCTGGGGAGGACAGAGTGGTGCTTTCTTT. Its protein is CASSWGGQSGAFF.

There are many counts of this clonotype. J is TRBJ2-1 and V is TRBV6-2 or TRBV6-3; no definite D call. Germline CDR1 is MNHEY and CDR2 is SVGEGT. Trimming removed 1 base from V and 7 bases from J, with 5 bases in between. The CDR3 is 12 residues long. The CDR3 DNA reads as TGTGCCAGCAGTTACTTCGGGAATGAGCAGTTCTTC. Protein: CASSYFGNEQFF.

The V gene is TRBV11-2, the J gene TRBJ2-2; D call uncertain. With 6 bases removed from V and 3 bases from J, the gap between germline ends came to 14 bases. This CDR3 spans 15 amino acids. The germline gives CDR1 SGHAT, CDR2 FQNNGV. CDR3 loop: CASSSFVHYTGELFF. The CDR3, as DNA: TGTGCCAGCAGTTCTTTCGTCCATTACACCGGGGAGCTGTTTTTT.